These 6 T cell receptor beta chains were all obtained from the same sample, sequenced in a study of T cell repertoires in cytomegalovirus infection. MiXCR was run by TCRdb on the reads, yielding one entry per CDR3 protein. The sample gives approximately 550,000 distinct CDR3 sequences, approximately 16% of which show up once; roughly a quarter is in the top ten. The sequenced material came from CD8+ T cells from PBMCs. These receptors were obtained from a human donor in good health (CMV status not recorded). Some clones in this sample may be carry-over from other donors' samples.

This clonotype has a handful of counts. The rearrangement joins TRBV6-4 to TRBJ1-5; D is unresolved. V was pared by 4 bases and J by 0 bases, with 13 bases between. Per the germline V gene, CDR1 is MRHNA and CDR2 is SNTAGT. The CDR3 extends over 16 amino acids. CDR3 region: CASSGRAGYSNQPQHF. The CDR3 coding sequence is TGTGCCAGCAGTGGGAGGGCGGGTTATAGCAATCAGCCCCAGCATTTT.

In this sample, this clonotype turned up many times. The chain links TRBV4-2 to TRBJ1-3; 8 bases are a match to TRBD1. The CDR3 runs to 15 residues. Germline V gene lookup returns CDR1 LGHNA and CDR2 YNFKEQ. The ends lost 2 bases at V and 2 bases at J; junction bases unmatched: 2. DNA for the CDR3: TGTGCCAGCAGCCAAACGACAGGGGCTGGAAACACCATATATTTT. Translating gives CASSQTTGAGNTIYF.

This clonotype has more than one count but fewer than ten. The rearrangement joins TRBV12-3 or TRBV12-4 to TRBJ1-5; D is uncertain. The CDR3 consists of 17 residues. The V and J ends lost 3 bases and 2 bases respectively, with 17 bases between them. The CDR3 protein is CASSLGAGNPGNQPQHF. CDR3 bases: TGTGCCAGCAGTTTGGGCGCTGGAAATCCGGGCAATCAGCCCCAGCATTTT.

The genes are TRBV19 and TRBJ1-5; tentative D call: TRBD1 (5 bases). This CDR3 is 12 amino acids long. Trimming stripped 7 bases from V and 9 bases from J, with 13 bases between. Germline V gene sequence: CDR1 LNHDA, CDR2 SQIVND (reference sequence). CDR3 sequence: CASTDQRGPQHF. CDR3 in DNA: TGTGCCAGTACCGACCAGAGGGGGCCCCAGCATTTT.

This clonotype was recorded many times. The J gene is TRBJ2-1, the V gene TRBV7-9, with no clear D. Trimming took 3 bases from V and 2 from J, leaving 11 bases between them. Germline V gene data show CDR1 as SEHNR and CDR2 as FQNEAQ (reference sequence). The CDR3 covers 15 residues. CDR3 bases: TGTGCCAGCAGCTTCGAGTCAGTAACCTACAATGAGCAGTTCTTC. Its translation: CASSFESVTYNEQFF.

This clonotype is medium-sized by share. The chain carries TRBV27 and TRBJ2-7; TRBD1 matches at 9 bases. Germline V gives CDR1 MNHEY, CDR2 SMNVEV (reference sequence). The CDR3 has 16 amino acids. The V and J ends lost 5 bases and 0 bases, in that order; junction bases with no gene match: 8. CDR3 nucleotide sequence: TGTGCCAGCAGTCCGCACCGGGACAGGGCCTCCTACGAGCAGTACTTC. Its translation: CASSPHRDRASYEQYF.